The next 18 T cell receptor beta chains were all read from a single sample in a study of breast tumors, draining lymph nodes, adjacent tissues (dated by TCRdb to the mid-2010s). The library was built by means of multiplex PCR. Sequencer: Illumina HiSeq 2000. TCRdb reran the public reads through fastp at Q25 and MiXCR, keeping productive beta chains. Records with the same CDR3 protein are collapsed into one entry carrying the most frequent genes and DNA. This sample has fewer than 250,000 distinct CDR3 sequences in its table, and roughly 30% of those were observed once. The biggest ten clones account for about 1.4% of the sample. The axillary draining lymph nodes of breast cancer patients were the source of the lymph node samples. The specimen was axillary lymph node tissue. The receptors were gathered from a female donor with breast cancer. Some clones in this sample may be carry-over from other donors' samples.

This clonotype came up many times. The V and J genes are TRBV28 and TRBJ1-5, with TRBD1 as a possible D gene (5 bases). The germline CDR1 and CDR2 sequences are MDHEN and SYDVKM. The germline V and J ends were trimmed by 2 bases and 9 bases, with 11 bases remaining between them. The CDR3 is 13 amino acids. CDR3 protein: CASSLTGTGPQHF. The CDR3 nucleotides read TGTGCCAGCAGTTTAACGGGGACGGGGCCCCAGCATTTT. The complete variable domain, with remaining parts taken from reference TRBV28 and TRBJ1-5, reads DVKVTQSSRYLVKRTGEKVFLECVQDMDHENMFWYRQDPGLGLRLIYFSYDVKMKEKGDIPEGYSVSREKKERFSLILESASTNQTSMYLCASSLTGTGPQHFGDGTRLSIL.

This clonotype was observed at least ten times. The CDR3 DNA sequence: TGTGCCAGCAGCGGAAGCGGGGACTCCTACAATGAGCAGTTCTTC. Encoded protein: CASSGSGDSYNEQFF. The rearrangement uses TRBV7-9 and TRBJ2-1; 7 bases align to TRBD2. With V trimmed by 5 bases and J by 0 bases, 4 bases remained unmatched. This CDR3 is built from 15 residues. Germline V lookup: CDR1 SEHNR, CDR2 FQNEAQ (reference sequence).

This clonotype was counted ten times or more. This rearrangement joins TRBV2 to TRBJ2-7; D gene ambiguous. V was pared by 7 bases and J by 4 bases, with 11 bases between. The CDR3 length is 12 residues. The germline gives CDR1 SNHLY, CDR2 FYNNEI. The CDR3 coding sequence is TGTGCCAGCACCGACAAGCTTTACGAGCAGTACTTC. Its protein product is CASTDKLYEQYF.

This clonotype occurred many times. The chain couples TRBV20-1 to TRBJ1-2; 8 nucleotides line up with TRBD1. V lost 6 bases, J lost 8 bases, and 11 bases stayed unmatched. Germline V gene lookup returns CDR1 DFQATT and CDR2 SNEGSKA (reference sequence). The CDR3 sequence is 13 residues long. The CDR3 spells CSATLDRDGGYTF. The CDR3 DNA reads TGCAGTGCCACTTTGGACAGGGACGGCGGCTACACCTTC.

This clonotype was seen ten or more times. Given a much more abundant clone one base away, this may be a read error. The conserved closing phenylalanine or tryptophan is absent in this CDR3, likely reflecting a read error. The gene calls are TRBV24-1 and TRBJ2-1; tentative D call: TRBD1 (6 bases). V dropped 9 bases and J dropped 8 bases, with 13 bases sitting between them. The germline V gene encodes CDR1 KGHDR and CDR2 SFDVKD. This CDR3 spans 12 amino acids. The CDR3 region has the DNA TGTGCCACCGCGACAGGCCGAGATGAGCAGTTCCTC. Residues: CATATGRDEQFL.

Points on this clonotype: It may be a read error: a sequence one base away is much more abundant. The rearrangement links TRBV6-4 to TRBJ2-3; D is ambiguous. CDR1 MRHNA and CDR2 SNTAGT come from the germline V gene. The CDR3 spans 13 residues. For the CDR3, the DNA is TGTACCAGCAGTCCCCAGCGCGGAGATACGCAGTATTTT. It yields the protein CTSSPQRGDTQYF.

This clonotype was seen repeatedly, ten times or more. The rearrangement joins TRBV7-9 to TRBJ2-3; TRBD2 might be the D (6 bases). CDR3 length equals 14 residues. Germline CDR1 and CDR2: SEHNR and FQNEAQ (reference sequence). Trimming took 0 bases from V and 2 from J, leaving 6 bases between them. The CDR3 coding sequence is TGTGCCAGCAGCTTAGCGCGGGACACAGATACGCAGTATTTT. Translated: CASSLARDTDTQYF.

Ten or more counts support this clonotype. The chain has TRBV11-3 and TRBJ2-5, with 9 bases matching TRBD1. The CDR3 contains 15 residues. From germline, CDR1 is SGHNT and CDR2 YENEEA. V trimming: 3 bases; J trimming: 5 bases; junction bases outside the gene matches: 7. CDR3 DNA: TGTGCCAGCAGCTTGGCCGGGACAGGGAGGGAGACCCAGTACTTC. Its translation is CASSLAGTGRETQYF. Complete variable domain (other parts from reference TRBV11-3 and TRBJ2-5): EAGVVQSPRYKIIEKKQPVAFWCNPISGHNTLYWYLQNLGQGPELLIRYENEEAVDDSQLPKDRFSAERLKGVDSTLKIQPAELGDSAVYLCASSLAGTGRETQYFGPGTRLLVL.

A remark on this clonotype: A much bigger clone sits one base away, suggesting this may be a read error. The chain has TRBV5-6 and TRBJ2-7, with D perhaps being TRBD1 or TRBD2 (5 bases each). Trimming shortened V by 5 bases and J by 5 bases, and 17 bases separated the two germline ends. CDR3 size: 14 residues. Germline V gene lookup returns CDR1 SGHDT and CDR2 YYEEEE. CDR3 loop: CASRKPGPGHEQYF. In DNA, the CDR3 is TGTGCCAGCAGAAAACCGGGACCGGGCCACGAGCAGTACTTC. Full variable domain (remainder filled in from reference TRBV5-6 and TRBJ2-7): DAGVTQSPTHLIKTRGQQVTLRCSPKSGHDTVSWYQQALGQGPQFIFQYYEEEERQRGNFPDRFSGHQFPNYSSELNVNALLLGDSALYLCASRKPGPGHEQYFGPGTRLTVT.

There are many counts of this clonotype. CDR3 coding DNA: TGTGCCAGCTCACCCGGGGCAGGGATCACCGGGGAGCTGTTTTTT. Amino acids: CASSPGAGITGELFF. V usage is TRBV18 and J usage is TRBJ2-2; D tentatively fits TRBD1 or TRBD2 (5 bases each). There are 15 residues in the CDR3. Germline CDR1 is KGHSH and CDR2 is LQKENI. The V and J ends lost 3 bases and 4 bases respectively, with 12 bases between them. Full variable domain (rest looked up from reference TRBV18 and TRBJ2-2): NAGVMQNPRHLVRRRGQEARLRCSPMKGHSHVYWYRQLPEEGLKFMVYLQKENIIDESGMPKERFSAEFPKEGPSILRIQQVVRGDSAAYFCASSPGAGITGELFFGEGSRLTVL.

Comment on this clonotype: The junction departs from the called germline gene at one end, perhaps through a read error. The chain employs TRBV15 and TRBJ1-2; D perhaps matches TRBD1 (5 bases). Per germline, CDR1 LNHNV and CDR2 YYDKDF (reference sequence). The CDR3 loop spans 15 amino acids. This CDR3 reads CAASSLRHGGYGYTF. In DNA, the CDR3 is TGTGCCGCCAGCAGCTTACGGCACGGGGGCTATGGCTACACCTTC. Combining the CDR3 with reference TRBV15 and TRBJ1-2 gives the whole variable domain DAMVIQNPRYQVTQFGKPVTLSCSQTLNHNVMYWYQQKSSQAPKLLFHYYDKDFNNEADTPDNFQSRRPNTSFCFLDIRSPGLGDTAMYLCAASSLRHGGYGYTFGSGTRLTVV.

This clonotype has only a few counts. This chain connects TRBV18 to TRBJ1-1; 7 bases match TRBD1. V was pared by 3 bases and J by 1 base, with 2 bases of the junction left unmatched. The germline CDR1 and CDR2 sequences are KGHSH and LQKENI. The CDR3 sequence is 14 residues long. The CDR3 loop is CASSPGQKNTEAFF. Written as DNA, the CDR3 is TGTGCCAGCTCACCGGGACAGAAGAACACTGAAGCTTTCTTT.

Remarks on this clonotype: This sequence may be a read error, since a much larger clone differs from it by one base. The CDR3 bases are TGTGCCAGCAGCCAGAAGACACCGGCGACCCAGTACTTC. This translates into CASSQKTPATQYF. The J gene is TRBJ2-5, the V gene TRBV11-2; D gene unclear. The V gene's germline CDR1 is SGHAT and CDR2 FQNNGV. CDR3 length: 13 amino acids. V dropped 5 bases and J dropped 7 bases, with 14 bases sitting between them.

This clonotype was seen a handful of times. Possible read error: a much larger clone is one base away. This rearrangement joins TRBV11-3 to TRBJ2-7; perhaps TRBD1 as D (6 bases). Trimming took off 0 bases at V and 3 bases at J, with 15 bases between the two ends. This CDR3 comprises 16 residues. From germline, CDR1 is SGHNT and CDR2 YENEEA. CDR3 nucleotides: TGTGCCAGCAGCTTAGATAACGGGGCCAGGGGCTACGAGCAGTACTTC. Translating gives CASSLDNGARGYEQYF.

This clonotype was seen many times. The CDR3: CASSQEVQGQGYGYTF. The CDR3 coding sequence is TGTGCCAGCAGCCAAGAAGTACAGGGACAGGGGTATGGCTACACCTTC. The V and J genes are TRBV4-2 and TRBJ1-2; 10 bases fit TRBD1. After removal of 0 bases from V and 5 bases from J, the junction contained 6 bases not matched to a gene. The CDR3 length is 16 residues. Looked up from germline, CDR1 is LGHNA and CDR2 is YNFKEQ.

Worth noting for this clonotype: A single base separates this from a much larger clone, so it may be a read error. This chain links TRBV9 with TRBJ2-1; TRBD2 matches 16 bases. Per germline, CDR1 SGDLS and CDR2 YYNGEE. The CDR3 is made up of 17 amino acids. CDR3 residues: CASSPGLAGGVYTEQFF. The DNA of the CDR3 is TGTGCCAGCAGCCCGGGACTAGCGGGAGGGGTCTACACTGAGCAGTTCTTC.

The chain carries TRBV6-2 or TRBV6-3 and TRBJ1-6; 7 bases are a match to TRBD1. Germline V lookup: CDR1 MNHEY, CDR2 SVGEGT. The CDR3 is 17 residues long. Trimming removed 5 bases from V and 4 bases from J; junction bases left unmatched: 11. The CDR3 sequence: CASSPDRAGAYNSPLHF. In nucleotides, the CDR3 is TGTGCCAGCAGTCCCGACAGGGCTGGAGCGTATAATTCACCCCTCCACTTT.

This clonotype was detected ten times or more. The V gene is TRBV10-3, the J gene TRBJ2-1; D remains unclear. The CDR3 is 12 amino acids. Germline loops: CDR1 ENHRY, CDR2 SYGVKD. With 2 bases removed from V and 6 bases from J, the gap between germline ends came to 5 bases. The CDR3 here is CAISEGFNEQFF. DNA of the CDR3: TGTGCCATCAGTGAGGGGTTCAATGAGCAGTTCTTC.